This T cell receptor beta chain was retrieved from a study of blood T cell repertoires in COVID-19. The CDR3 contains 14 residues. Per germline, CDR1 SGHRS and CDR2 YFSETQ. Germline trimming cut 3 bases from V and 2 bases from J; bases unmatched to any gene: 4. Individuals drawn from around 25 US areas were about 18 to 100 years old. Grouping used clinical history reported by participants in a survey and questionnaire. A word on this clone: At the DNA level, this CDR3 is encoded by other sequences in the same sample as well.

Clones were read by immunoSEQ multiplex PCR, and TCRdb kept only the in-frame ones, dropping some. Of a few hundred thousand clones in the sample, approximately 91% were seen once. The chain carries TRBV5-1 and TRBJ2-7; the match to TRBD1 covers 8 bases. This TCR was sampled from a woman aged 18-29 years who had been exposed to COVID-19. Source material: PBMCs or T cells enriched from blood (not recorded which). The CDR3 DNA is TGCGCCAGCAGCTCCGGGACAGGCACCTACGAGCAGTACTTC. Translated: CASSSGTGTYEQYF.